This entry concerns a single T cell receptor (beta chain). No antigen is known for it. Gene names and germline sequences refer to the mouse in this case. Libraries were prepared through the immunoSEQ multiplex PCR assay. TCRbeta CDR3 sequencing was done by Adaptive Biotechnologies at survey depth, reporting CDR3 sequences, V/J genes, productive frequency and template counts. TCR beta CDR3 regions were amplified from genomic DNA rather than RNA. In the authors' own workflow: Jensen-Shannon divergence was used to quantify pairwise repertoire overlap between tissues, with a value of 1 indicating complete divergence and a value of 0 indicating identical repertoires. Tissues were clustered by single-linkage agglomerative hierarchical clustering of pairwise JSD values, and the clustering results were displayed as dendrograms. All patient samples were analyzed with GLIPH2 using simulation_depth 1000, kmer_min_depth 3 and cdr3_length_cutoff 8, and only groups containing more than two unique CDR3s were kept. A standardized tissue-overlap score was calculated by extrapolating Jaccard GLIPH-group overlap across patients to a standard repertoire size of 1000 clones. Linear mixed-effect models, with tissue as a fixed effect and individual as a random effect, were used to test how diversity related to clinical or experimental variables. TCRdb mirrors the immuneACCESS table, restricted to in-frame sequences. Some clones are absent from its copies; in checked studies, under half trace to an unresolved V gene, and the reason for the others is unknown. D and trimming were read from the DNA, whereas the V and J calls and clone size are those reported in that table. This sample has 45,000 to 50,000 clones in its table, and approximately 73% of those were observed once. About 0.7% of the sample lies in the top ten.

This record comes from a study of tissue T cells after allogeneic stem cell transplantation (dated by TCRdb to between 2021 and 2024). Broadly, across the study: The study profiled TCR beta repertoires in many tissues obtained from research autopsies of patients with and without GVHD, and also in mouse models of GVHD. The human arm was a prospective observational study without blinding or randomization.

The paper's findings and limits, for the study overall: Within patients, how anatomically similar tissues were was a major factor shaping TCR repertoire composition, regardless of disease or transplant status. Not many T cell clones showed up in more than one patient, yet clustering based on motifs uncovered repertoire signatures that were shared across patients in a tissue-specific way. The study did not determine which tissue TCRs were alloreactive or antigen-specific, and some clones might have been persisting host cells. In both patients and mice, only a limited portion of the TCR repertoire detected in tissues was captured by blood and spleen T cells. Sampling depth was acknowledged as a limitation, and the patient cohort was both small and clinically heterogeneous.

This TCR was recovered from a pool of C57BL/6 mice in good health. The sequencing input was sorted cells pooled from one or two spleens.

The CDR3 protein: CARQGARNTLYF. CDR3 bases read: TGTGCCAGACAGGGGGCGAGGAACACCTTGTAC. This chain is built from TRBV19 and TRBJ2-4, with 9 bases matching TRBD1. The read ends 1 residue before the CDR3 terminus; that terminus is restored from the germline J gene. Trimming accounts for 8 bases at V and 6 bases at J, while the number of junction bases matched to no gene is 4. The CDR3 goes from the cysteine to the phenylalanine over 12 residues. The DNA covers only part of the CDR3, 33 bases in frame from base 1. From a lookup of the germline V gene (reference sequence), CDR1 and CDR2 are FNHDT and SITEND.